This T cell receptor (beta chain) was sequenced for a study of T cells in Graves' hyperthyroidism and ophthalmopathy. Germline assignment: CDR1 SNHLY and CDR2 FYNNEI. The CDR3 length is 13 residues. V was shortened by 1 base and J by 2 bases, with 2 bases between the two germline ends. There are many counts of this clonotype. Template material for amplifying TCR beta CDR3 regions consisted of RNA transcripts. The HTBI primer set served for first-round RT-PCR of the TCR CDR3. TCRdb re-called the multiplex PCR reads through MiXCR, storing one row per CDR3 protein. In the table there are a few hundred thousand distinct CDR3 sequences, around 25% of which are singletons.

J is TRBJ2-2 and V is TRBV2; D unclear. Source material: blood. The TCR originated in a man aged 45-65 years with Graves' hyperthyroidism. The CDR3 sequence is CASSEVNTGELFF. In DNA, the CDR3 is TGTGCCAGCAGTGAAGTTAACACCGGGGAGCTGTTTTTT.